This paragraph covers one TCR beta chain sequence. Sequencing was performed with immunoSEQ multiplex PCR; in TCRdb, only in-frame clones are kept and a portion is missing. The repertoire holds hundreds of thousands of clones, with around nine tenths as singletons. Germline CDR1 is SGDLS and CDR2 is YYNGEE. With 3 bases clipped from V and 2 bases from J, the junction kept 5 bases outside the gene matches. The CDR3 contains 15 residues. This sample was taken from a study of blood T cell repertoires in COVID-19. The TCR comes from a man aged 55 to 70 who had recovered from COVID-19. V gene TRBV9 combines with J gene TRBJ2-3, with 8 positions matching TRBD1. Sequencing was done on a sample of PBMCs or T cells enriched from blood (not recorded which). In DNA form, the CDR3 reads TGTGCCAGCAGCGAGACAGGGGATCCCACAGATACGCAGTATTTT. Translation gives CASSETGDPTDTQYF.